The sequence of this T cell receptor beta chain was determined in a study of T-cell reconstitution after alpha-beta-depleted transplantation in children. As it was prepared, the TCRbeta library received unique molecular identifiers. TCRdb fed the PCR reads into MiXCR, producing one record per CDR3 protein. Among about 240,000 distinct CDR3 sequences listed, about 23% were seen once. This CDR3 has 13 residues. The V gene lost 4 bases and the J gene lost 4 bases, with 10 bases spanning the gap. Germline V CDR1 and CDR2: SQVTM, ANQGSEA. The chain recombines TRBV29-1 with TRBJ2-2, with no clear D. Here the sequenced sample was PBMCs, taken before TCRalphabeta/CD19-depleted stem cell transplant. The source of this sequence is a girl aged 2 to 10 with Fanconi anemia, due to receive a stem cell transplant. DNA for the CDR3: TGCAGCGTTGTGGTGATAGGCACCGGGGAGCTGTTTTTT. Its protein product is CSVVVIGTGELFF.